The text below deals with one T cell receptor beta chain. Its antigen is undetermined. Deletions cut 7 bases from V and 3 bases from J, with 13 bases between. CDR1 and CDR2 (germline): MRHNA, SNTAGT. This CDR3 contains 14 residues. The repertoire was sequenced with immunoSEQ multiplex PCR; TCRdb's copy has only in-frame clones and lacks some. The sample lists some 2.1 million clones, over 85% occurring once. The source of the sample is a study of shared clonotypes between healthy human individuals. The study, taken as a whole, reports: Memory subsets had estimated richness that was generally smaller than that of naive subsets.

Naive CD8 cells, CD45RO-negative and positively selected for CCR7, excluded terminally differentiated effector memory CD45RA+ cells. Donors were healthy HIV-negative adults without recently reported acute infections or vaccinations. Sequenced sample: naive CD8+ T cells from PBMCs. The sequence came from a man between 18 and 35 years old in good health. Some clones in this sample may be carry-over from other donors' samples. The chain recombines TRBV6-4 with TRBJ1-5; D might be TRBD1 (5 bases). CDR3 in DNA: TGTGCCAGCATGCCCCGACAGTACAATCAGCCCCAGCATTTT. Translation gives CASMPRQYNQPQHF.